This T cell receptor beta chain stems from a study of cytomegalovirus exposure and HLA in healthy donors. PCR primers comprised 60 Vbeta and 13 Jbeta primers. In the study's own analysis: The authors later counted tens of millions of unique TCR beta chains, 9 million to 12 million of them shared. Assay used: immunoSEQ multiplex PCR; TCRdb lists only in-frame clones, some missing. The V and J calls and clone size are taken from that table; D and trimming were inferred from the DNA. The sample lists over 55,000 clones, around 80% occurring once. CDR1 is SGHVS, CDR2 FQNEAQ, per germline. V gave up 1 base and J gave up 3 bases, with 16 bases separating them. The CDR3 is 16 amino acids.

The TCR originated in a woman in her twenties or thirties in good health and CMV-seronegative. The chain combines TRBV7-8 with TRBJ2-7; D unresolved. Sequences were obtained from PBMCs. CDR3 coding DNA: TGTGCCAGCAGCTTAGGCCCCGACTCTAACGTCTACGAGCAGTACTTC. Encoded protein: CASSLGPDSNVYEQYF. Full variable domain (rest looked up from reference TRBV7-8 and TRBJ2-7): GAGVSQSPRYKVAKRGQDVALRCDPISGHVSLFWYQQALGQGPEFLTYFQNEAQLDKSGLPSDRFFAERPEGSVSTLKIQRTQQEDSAVYLCASSLGPDSNVYEQYFGPGTRLTVT.